This T cell receptor beta chain was captured in a study of tumor and adjacent non-tumor tissue in lung cancer. Study background: Patients comprised about a dozen adenocarcinoma, a couple of squamous cell carcinoma and 1 small cell lung cancer. Findings and caveats of the study: Tumor tissue had significantly higher TCR diversity than normal lung. In normal lung, the top 100 clones were significantly more dominant than in tumor.

RNA was extracted from bulk tissue without any cell sorting. Note on this clonotype: What it binds is not known. One end of the junction varies from germline; a read error may be responsible.

CDR3 size: 13 residues. The germline CDR1 and CDR2 sequences are SQVTM and ANQGSEA. The library came from three nested PCR rounds adapted from ARM-PCR protocols. TCRdb recomputed calls from the multiplex PCR reads with MiXCR, one row per CDR3 protein. This table has roughly 81,000 distinct CDR3 sequences, 55% to 70% appearing once. This receptor was identified in a woman in her 70s with non-small cell lung cancer. Input material: lung tumor tissue. V gene TRBV29-1 combines with J gene TRBJ2-7, with TRBD2 matching over 9 bases. CDR3 coding DNA: TGCAACGTTGGACTAGCGCGCTCCTACGAGCAATACTTC. Protein sequence: CNVGLARSYEQYF.